This is a list of T cell receptor beta chains from one sample in a study of response to subunit inactivated influenza vaccine. From the RT-PCR reads, TCRdb called clonotypes with MiXCR, one entry per CDR3 protein. The sample holds about 520,000 distinct CDR3 sequences, approximately 6.9% seen once. This specimen was PBMCs from blood, taken around 25 months after vaccination. The receptors shown here come from a man aged 50-75 years who received an inactivated influenza vaccine. Both conserved end residues are part of each CDR3. The order of the fields is V gene, D gene, J gene, clone size, CDR3 DNA, CDR3 protein. A D gene is named only where the DNA matches it firmly. Where a row states a size, it is once, few, many or the class of an expanded clone; other rows omit it.

TRBV14	TRBD2	TRBJ2-7	NA	TGTGCCAGCAGCCCCGGGACTAGCGGCCGTCTCGAGCAGTACTTC	CASSPGTSGRLEQYF
TRBV25-1	NA	TRBJ1-4	few	TGTGCCAGCAGTGAATCGGGGGACATCGAAACTTTGTTTTTT	CASSESGDIETLFF
TRBV5-1	NA	TRBJ2-7	NA	TGCGCCAGCAGAAACCAGGGACGCGGTTCTTACGAGCAGTACTTC	CASRNQGRGSYEQYF
TRBV6-1	NA	TRBJ2-1	NA	TGTGCCACCAGCCCGGGACTCTCCTACAATGAGCAGTTCTTC	CATSPGLSYNEQFF
TRBV2	NA	TRBJ2-1	NA	TGTGCCAGCAGTGAACGGGCAAACTACGTAAGGGGGTTCTTC	CASSERANYVRGFF
TRBV29-1	NA	TRBJ2-2	many	TGCAGCGTTGGGGATCTTTTTCAATCCGGGGAGCTGTTTTTT	CSVGDLFQSGELFF
TRBV5-1	NA	TRBJ2-2	many	TGCGCCAGCAGGAGTCAGGGTTTAACCGGGGAGCTGTTTTTT	CASRSQGLTGELFF
TRBV3-1	NA	TRBJ1-1	many	TGTGCCAGCAGCCTAGTAGGTAGGACTGAAGCTTTCTTT	CASSLVGRTEAFF
TRBV5-1	NA	TRBJ2-7	few	TGCGCCAGCAGCTTGGCGAGGGACATCTTGGCCTACGAGCAGTACTTC	CASSLARDILAYEQYF
TRBV28	NA	TRBJ2-1	NA	TGTGCCAGCAGTCTCCCCGGGCGGGGCTCCTACAATGAGCAGTTCTTC	CASSLPGRGSYNEQFF
TRBV3-1	TRBD2	TRBJ2-3	many	TGTGCCAGCAGCCAAGCCTTTCCAACTAGCGGACTCACAGATACGCAGTATTTT	CASSQAFPTSGLTDTQYF
TRBV20-1	TRBD2	TRBJ2-3	few	TGCAGTGCTAGAGTCCCAGCGGGGGGGCCGTCAGATACGCAGTATTTT	CSARVPAGGPSDTQYF
TRBV29-1	NA	TRBJ1-1	many	TGCAGCGTCATGAGGGGGAACACTGAAGCTTTCTTT	CSVMRGNTEAFF
TRBV6-1	TRBD2	TRBJ2-7	NA	TGTGCCAGCAGCCCCGAGCGGGGGATGTCCTACGAGCAGTACTTC	CASSPERGMSYEQYF
TRBV2	NA	TRBJ1-4	many	TGTGCCAGCAGACGGGGCCCGGGGTCTAATGAAAAACTGTTTTTT	CASRRGPGSNEKLFF
TRBV7-2	TRBD1	TRBJ2-2	NA	TGTGCCAGCCGTTCCGGGACAGGTGGTACCGGGGAGCTGTTTTTT	CASRSGTGGTGELFF
TRBV6-6	NA	TRBJ2-7	many	TGTGCCAGCAGTTACTCGACATACGAGCAGTACTTC	CASSYSTYEQYF
TRBV2	NA	TRBJ2-7	few	TGTGCCAGCAGTGGCAGTCTCCCTCGCGAGCAGTACTTC	CASSGSLPREQYF
TRBV24-1	NA	TRBJ2-2	few	TGTGCCACCAGTGATGCAGTGTTCGGGGAGCTGTTTTTT	CATSDAVFGELFF
TRBV25-1	NA	TRBJ2-6	NA	TGTGCCGCAGGGGCTGGGGCCAACGTCCTGACTTTC	CAAGAGANVLTF
TRBV12-3/TRBV12-4	NA	TRBJ2-6	NA	TGTGCCAGCAGGGGCGGGTGGGGGCCCTCTGGGGCCAACGTCCTGACTTTC	CASRGGWGPSGANVLTF
TRBV6-2/TRBV6-3	NA	TRBJ2-7	few	TGTGCCAGCAGTGACCCGGGTAGAAAGCAGTACTTC	CASSDPGRKQYF
TRBV10-3	TRBD1	TRBJ2-3	many	TGTGCCATCAGTAAAGGACAGGGGGGCACAGATACGCAGTATTTT	CAISKGQGGTDTQYF
TRBV12-3/TRBV12-4	NA	TRBJ1-5	NA	TGTGCCAGCAGTTCAAGCGCCGTGAATCAGCCCCAGCATTTT	CASSSSAVNQPQHF
TRBV18	NA	TRBJ2-1	few	TGTGCCAGCTCACCACAACGAAATGAGCAGTTCTTC	CASSPQRNEQFF
TRBV6-1	TRBD1	TRBJ2-7	NA	TGTGCCAGCAGTGACCCAGGGACAGCGTCCTACGAGCAGTACTTC	CASSDPGTASYEQYF
TRBV5-1	NA	TRBJ2-2	few	TGCGCCAGCAGCTCGGGGGCAGCAGCGAACACCGGGGAGCTGTTTTTT	CASSSGAAANTGELFF
TRBV3-1	NA	TRBJ2-1	NA	TGTGCCAGCAGCCAAGGGGGGCCGGGCGGGTCATACAATGAGCAGTTCTTC	CASSQGGPGGSYNEQFF
TRBV12-3/TRBV12-4	NA	TRBJ1-1	many	TGTGCCAGCAGTTTAGCGACCTGGGGGAACACTGAAGCTTTCTTT	CASSLATWGNTEAFF
TRBV21-1	NA	TRBJ1-2	many	TGTGCCAGCAGGACGACAGGGCACTATGGCTACACCTTC	CASRTTGHYGYTF
TRBV7-9	TRBD2	TRBJ2-1	many	TGTGCCAGCAGCCAAGGACTAGCGAGAGACAATGAGCAGTTCTTC	CASSQGLARDNEQFF
TRBV10-2	NA	TRBJ2-7	NA	TGCGCCAGCAGACCGGGACTGGGAAGCTCCTACGAGCAGTACTTC	CASRPGLGSSYEQYF
TRBV29-1	NA	TRBJ1-4	NA	TGCAGCGCCTGGAGTCAGGGAACAAATGAAAAACTGTTTTTT	CSAWSQGTNEKLFF
TRBV28	TRBD1	TRBJ1-5	few	TGTGCCAGCAGTTTGATAACAGGGGGAGGCAATCAGCCCCAGCATTTT	CASSLITGGGNQPQHF
TRBV5-1	NA	TRBJ1-4	few	TGCGCCAGCAGTCGGGACCGAGGGGATTCGGAAAAACTGTTTTTT	CASSRDRGDSEKLFF
TRBV5-1	NA	TRBJ2-3	few	TGCGCCAGCAGCTTACCCCGGACAGACCGCACAGATACGCAGTATTTT	CASSLPRTDRTDTQYF
TRBV6-5	TRBD1	TRBJ2-7	few	TGTGCCAGCAGTTACGACAGGGGGCAAATGGGCGAGCAGTACTTC	CASSYDRGQMGEQYF
TRBV27	TRBD1	TRBJ1-1	NA	TGTGCCAGCAGTCAGACAGGGCTGAACACTGAAGCTTTCTTT	CASSQTGLNTEAFF
TRBV7-6	NA	TRBJ2-7	NA	TGTGCCAGCAGCTTGGGACCGACGGAGGGCCAAAACGAGCAGTACTTC	CASSLGPTEGQNEQYF
TRBV27	TRBD1	TRBJ1-1	many	TGTGCCAGCAAGGGGGCAGGGGGACACACTGAAGCTTTCTTT	CASKGAGGHTEAFF
TRBV12-3/TRBV12-4	TRBD1	TRBJ1-2	NA	TGTGCCAGCAGTTTAGGTGGGGACAGGGACGGCTACACCTTC	CASSLGGDRDGYTF
TRBV20-1	NA	TRBJ2-3	many	TGCAGTGCTAGGAAAGCGGCGGCTAGCACAGATACGCAGTATTTT	CSARKAAASTDTQYF
TRBV7-9	TRBD1	TRBJ2-5	NA	TGTGCCAGCGGGACAGGGAGCGAGACCCAGTACTTC	CASGTGSETQYF
TRBV10-3	NA	TRBJ2-1	few	TGTGCCATCAGTCGGGGAGGCGGGTCCCTCAATGAGCAGTTCTTC	CAISRGGGSLNEQFF
TRBV7-9	TRBD1	TRBJ1-1	few	TGTGCCAGCAGCTTTTGGAAGCCGGGACAGGGTGGCACTGAAGCTTTCTTT	CASSFWKPGQGGTEAFF
TRBV7-3	NA	TRBJ1-1	NA	TGTGCCAGCAGCTGGGGGACGAACACTGAAGCTTTCTTT	CASSWGTNTEAFF
TRBV4-3	NA	TRBJ2-1	NA	TGCGCCAGCAGCCAAGACCCCGACGGCAATGAGCAGTTCTTC	CASSQDPDGNEQFF
TRBV29-1	NA	TRBJ2-5	NA	TGCAGCGCAGGGGTGGATGCGGCGACCCAGTACTTC	CSAGVDAATQYF
TRBV12-3/TRBV12-4	NA	TRBJ2-5	many	TGTGCCAGCAGTTTACGACAGAGAAGACAAGAGACCCAGTACTTC	CASSLRQRRQETQYF
TRBV6-1	NA	TRBJ2-7	many	TGTGCCAGCAGTGAGGTGGGCGAGCAGTACTTC	CASSEVGEQYF
TRBV10-3	NA	TRBJ1-2	NA	TGTGCCATCAGTGTGGGGGGCTTGAGGAAAGGCTACACCTTC	CAISVGGLRKGYTF
TRBV5-1	TRBD1	TRBJ1-6	many	TGCGCCAGCAGCAGCTTCGCGGGACAGGGGGCCTATAATTCACCCCTCCACTTT	CASSSFAGQGAYNSPLHF
TRBV2	TRBD1	TRBJ2-2	few	TGTGCCAGCAGTCAGTGGACAGGCCAGGCCGGGGAGCTGTTTTTT	CASSQWTGQAGELFF
TRBV19	TRBD1	TRBJ2-2	few	TGTGCCAGTACCCCCGGGACAGGCACCGGGGAGCTGTTTTTT	CASTPGTGTGELFF